Below are 14 T cell receptor beta chains sequenced from a single sample in a study of T-cell reconstitution after alpha-beta-depleted transplantation in children. A TCRbeta library incorporating unique molecular identifiers was prepared. TCRdb re-called the PCR reads through MiXCR, storing one row per CDR3 protein. The sample has some 600,000 distinct CDR3 sequences, approximately 17% seen once. Specimen: PBMCs from the stem cell graft donor, collected from the stem cell graft. The receptors shown here come from a human donor who donated a stem cell graft to a child with acute myeloid leukemia.

The chain recombines TRBV20-1 with TRBJ2-4; 8 bases are a match to TRBD2. V lost 5 bases, J lost 5 bases, and 14 bases stayed unmatched. Germline values: CDR1 DFQATT, CDR2 SNEGSKA (reference sequence). The CDR3 spans 16 residues. The CDR3 protein is CSALIAGLSEQNIQYF. The CDR3 DNA reads TGCAGTGCTTTGATAGCGGGGTTGAGTGAACAAAACATTCAGTACTTC.

V gene TRBV18 combines with J gene TRBJ2-1; D call uncertain. The CDR3 is 13 residues long. The V and J ends lost 6 bases and 5 bases respectively, with 11 bases between them. Germline-derived CDR1 and CDR2 are KGHSH and LQKENI. The CDR3 nucleotides are TGTGCCAGCTCCTCCCGCGGAGACAATGAGCAGTTCTTC. Residues: CASSSRGDNEQFF.

This clonotype was counted at least ten times. The chain uses TRBV20-1 and TRBJ2-7, with a tentative D call TRBD1 (6 bases). The germline V gene has CDR1 DFQATT and CDR2 SNEGSKA (reference sequence). There are 13 residues in the CDR3. V lost 4 bases and J 1 base, leaving 11 bases between the germline ends. CDR3 bases: TGCAGTGCTACCGGACAGATTTCCTACGAGCAGTACTTC. Protein: CSATGQISYEQYF.

This rearrangement joins TRBV5-1 to TRBJ2-7; 8 bases are shared with TRBD1. V lost 3 bases to trimming and J lost 5 bases; unmatched junction nucleotides: 7. Per the germline V gene, CDR1 is SGHRS and CDR2 is YFSETQ. This CDR3 spans 14 amino acids. CDR3: CASSWSRGRDEQYF. The CDR3 nucleotides are TGCGCCAGCAGCTGGTCCAGGGGGCGTGACGAGCAGTACTTC.

This clonotype was counted only a few times. This chain links TRBV12-3 or TRBV12-4 with TRBJ2-1; possibly TRBD2 for D (6 bases). This CDR3 comprises 15 residues. Trimming took off 7 bases at V and 4 bases at J, with 17 bases between the two ends. CDR3 bases: TGTGCCAGCACCCATCTAGCGAAGGCATACAATGAGCAGTTCTTC. Its protein is CASTHLAKAYNEQFF.

This clonotype was seen ten or more times. The chain has TRBV20-1 and TRBJ2-5, with 7 bases identical to TRBD1. This CDR3 has 13 amino acids. J was trimmed by 1 base and V by 6 bases; bases with no gene match: 5. Germline V gives CDR1 DFQATT, CDR2 SNEGSKA (reference sequence). In nucleotides, the CDR3 is TGCAGTGCAACCGGGACAGTCCAAGAGACCCAGTACTTC. Translation gives CSATGTVQETQYF.

The rearrangement uses TRBV28 and TRBJ1-1; TRBD1 aligns across 9 bases. Germline CDR1 is MDHEN and CDR2 is SYDVKM. V was clipped by 11 bases and J by 0 bases; unmatched bases: 13. CDR3 length: 16 amino acids. Here the CDR3 DNA reads TGTGCCTCCCCGCCCCGGGACAGGGCGATGAACACTGAAGCTTTCTTT. Amino acid sequence: CASPPRDRAMNTEAFF.

The rearrangement joins TRBV24-1 to TRBJ2-5, with D possibly TRBD2 on 5 matching bases. CDR3 length: 14 residues. Between the trimmed V and J ends, which lost 7 bases and 5 bases, there was a span of 16 bases. CDR1 KGHDR and CDR2 SFDVKD come from the germline V gene. The CDR3 sequence is CATSDTGSVETQYF. The CDR3 nucleotides are TGTGCCACCAGCGACACGGGGTCTGTGGAGACCCAGTACTTC.

This clonotype was counted a few times. The chain links TRBV7-2 to TRBJ2-1; 10 bases align to TRBD1. CDR3 length: 15 amino acids. The V gene's germline CDR1 is SGHTA and CDR2 FQGNSA. J gave up 9 bases and V 5 bases, and 10 bases lay outside the gene matches. CDR3 nucleotide sequence: TGTGCCAGCAGCCCCGGGACAGGGGTTCGCGGTGAGCAGTTCTTC. The encoded protein is CASSPGTGVRGEQFF.

This clonotype has only a few counts. This chain uses TRBV20-1 with TRBJ2-5; D is possibly TRBD2 (5 bases). CDR3 length equals 14 residues. Trimming stripped 0 bases from V and 6 bases from J, with 14 bases between. Germline V gene sequence: CDR1 DFQATT, CDR2 SNEGSKA (reference sequence). The DNA for the CDR3 is TGCAGTGCTAGAGATGGAGGTGCGTCCCAGACCCAGTACTTC. Encoded protein: CSARDGGASQTQYF.

This clonotype has more than one count but fewer than ten. The J gene is TRBJ2-3, the V gene TRBV12-3 or TRBV12-4, with unresolved D. V lost 7 bases and J lost 4, with 9 bases in between. The CDR3 spans 12 residues. CDR3 in amino acids: CASKPEADTQYF. CDR3 bases: TGTGCCAGCAAGCCCGAGGCAGATACGCAGTATTTT.

This clonotype came up many times. V usage is TRBV6-5 and J usage is TRBJ2-1; 11 nucleotides agree with TRBD2. V trimming: 2 bases; J trimming: 4 bases; junction bases outside the gene matches: 4. Germline V CDR1 and CDR2: MNHEY, SVGAGI. This CDR3 has 16 residues. CDR3 in amino acids: CASSYGPSGGYNEQFF. DNA of the CDR3: TGTGCCAGCAGTTACGGTCCTAGCGGGGGGTACAATGAGCAGTTCTTC.

This clonotype was picked up many times. V is TRBV20-1 and J is TRBJ2-2; D possibly corresponds to TRBD1 (6 bases). CDR1 and CDR2 (germline): DFQATT, SNEGSKA (reference sequence). CDR3 length equals 12 residues. V lost 6 bases to trimming and J lost 6 bases, with 11 bases between them. The CDR3 sequence is CSATRGSGELFF. The CDR3 DNA reads as TGCAGTGCCACTAGGGGGTCCGGGGAGCTGTTTTTT.

This chain joins TRBV27 and TRBJ2-4, with D perhaps being TRBD1 or TRBD2 (6 bases each). The CDR3 is 15 residues long. The V end lost 3 bases, the J end lost 2 bases, and 11 bases lay between the germline ends. Germline CDR1 reads MNHEY; CDR2 reads SMNVEV (reference sequence). The CDR3 coding sequence is TGTGCCAGCAGTTTGGGGGGCGCTTCCAAAAACATTCAGTACTTC. This encodes CASSLGGASKNIQYF.